This TCR beta chain was profiled in a study of long-term antiretroviral therapy in people with HIV. V was cut by 3 bases and J by 4 bases, with 7 bases left in between. The CDR3 totals 11 residues. Germline assignment: CDR1 DFQATT and CDR2 SNEGSKA (reference sequence). Researchers ran immunoSEQ v3.0 at survey level. Here immunoSEQ multiplex PCR was the method, and the copy in TCRdb shows in-frame clones only, minus some. The table records 25,000 to 30,000 clones, about 83% of them present only once. Researchers secured at least one pre-ART and at least two post-ART PBMC samples from each donor. V usage is TRBV20-1 and J usage is TRBJ2-7; D gene unclear. This receptor was identified in a man in his forties with HIV. The specimen comprised unsorted PBMCs, sampled 4.7 to 5 years after starting antiretroviral therapy. CDR3 loop: CSASREYEQYF. As DNA, the CDR3 is TGCAGTGCTAGTCGTGAGTACGAGCAGTACTTC.